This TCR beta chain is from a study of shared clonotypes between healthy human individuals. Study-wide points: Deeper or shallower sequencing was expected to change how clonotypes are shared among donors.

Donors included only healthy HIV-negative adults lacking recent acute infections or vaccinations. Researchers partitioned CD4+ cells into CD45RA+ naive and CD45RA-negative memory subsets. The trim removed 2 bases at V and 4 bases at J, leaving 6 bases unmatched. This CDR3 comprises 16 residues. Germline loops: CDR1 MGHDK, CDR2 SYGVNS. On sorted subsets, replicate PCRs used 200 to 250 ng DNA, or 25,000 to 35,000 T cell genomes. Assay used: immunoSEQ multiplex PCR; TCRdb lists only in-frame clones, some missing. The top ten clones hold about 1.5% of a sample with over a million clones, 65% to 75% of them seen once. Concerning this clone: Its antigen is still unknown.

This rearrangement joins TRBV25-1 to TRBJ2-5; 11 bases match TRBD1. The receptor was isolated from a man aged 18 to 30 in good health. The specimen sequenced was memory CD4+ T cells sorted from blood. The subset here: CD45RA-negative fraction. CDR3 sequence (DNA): TGTGCCAGCAGTGAACCCTCGGGACAGGGGGTAGAGACCCAGTACTTC. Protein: CASSEPSGQGVETQYF.